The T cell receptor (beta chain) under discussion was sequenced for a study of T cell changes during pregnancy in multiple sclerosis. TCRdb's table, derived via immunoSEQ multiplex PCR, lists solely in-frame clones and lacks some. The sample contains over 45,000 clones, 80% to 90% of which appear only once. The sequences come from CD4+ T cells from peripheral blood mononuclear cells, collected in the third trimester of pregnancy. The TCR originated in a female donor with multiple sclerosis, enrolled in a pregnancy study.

The CDR3 sequence is CASSLQRGASYNEQFF. The CDR3 nucleotides read TGTGCCAGCAGCTTGCAGCGGGGGGCCTCCTACAATGAGCAGTTCTTC. This chain connects TRBV5-8 to TRBJ2-1, with TRBD2 identical over 9 bases. V shed 1 base and J 0 bases; nucleotides not matched to a gene: 2. Germline CDR1 and CDR2: SGHTS and YDEGEE. The CDR3 covers 16 residues. Full variable domain (outside the CDR3, taken from reference TRBV5-8 and TRBJ2-1): EAGVTQSPTHLIKTRGQQATLRCSPISGHTSVYWYQQALGLGLQFLLWYDEGEERNRGNFPPRFSGRQFPNYSSELNVNALELEDSALYLCASSLQRGASYNEQFFGPGTRLTVL.